This T cell receptor beta chain was found in a study of beta chain features in type 1 diabetes. Study observations and caveats: All four CD4+ subsets from Type 1 diabetes patients carried moderately but significantly shorter TCRB CDR3s.

Of note for this clone: Its antigen remains unidentified.

The whole isolated RNA underwent reverse transcription, so sequencing captured expressed TCRB transcripts. Produced via immunoSEQ multiplex PCR; TCRdb's table is partial and in-frame only. The sample consists of 400,000 or so clones, around 9.6% of them appearing once. V trimming: 7 bases; J trimming: 7 bases; junction bases outside the gene matches: 10. The CDR3 has 14 amino acids. Germline V gene lookup returns CDR1 MNHEY and CDR2 SVGAGI. This TCR was sampled from a man aged 30 to 45 with type 1 diabetes. The rearrangement links TRBV6-5 to TRBJ2-3, with TRBD1 matching over 8 bases. What was sequenced was central memory CD4+ T cells from blood. The CDR3 DNA reads TGTGCCAGCAATCCATCGGACAGGGCCCATACGCAGTATTTT. Translating it yields CASNPSDRAHTQYF.